These T cell receptor beta chains were read from a single sample in a study of CD8 T cells in Susac syndrome. Using its own MiXCR run on the immunoSEQ multiplex PCR reads, TCRdb lists one record per CDR3 protein. There are 69,000 or so distinct CDR3 sequences in the sample; 85% to 95% occur only once, and 0.2% to 0.25% lies in the top ten. The sequenced material came from CD8+ T cells from PBMCs. These receptor sequences come from a human donor in good health. Each CDR3 is given with its conserved first and last residue. Each record gives: V gene, D gene, CDR3 length, clone size, J gene, CDR3 DNA, CDR3 protein. A D gene is named only where the DNA matches it firmly. Expanded clones are given a class, and other clones once, few, many or no size at all.

TRBV29-1	TRBD1	16	once	TRBJ2-7	TGCAGCGTCCTTACTTACAGGGGCGAAGGGGGCTACGAGCAGTACTTC	CSVLTYRGEGGYEQYF
TRBV2	NA	12	NA	TRBJ1-1	TGTGCCAGCATGCAGATGAACACTGAAGCTTTCTTT	CASMQMNTEAFF
TRBV7-8	TRBD2	17	NA	TRBJ2-1	TGTGCCAGCAGCTTACACGGAGGACTAGCGGGGGTTCATGAGCAGTTCTTC	CASSLHGGLAGVHEQFF
TRBV5-6	TRBD2	15	NA	TRBJ2-7	TGTGCCAGCATATTGACTAGCGGGGACTCCTACGAGCAGTACTTC	CASILTSGDSYEQYF
TRBV15	NA	15	NA	TRBJ2-7	TGTGCCACCAGCAGAGGGTGGGGGGACGATCTAGAGCAGTACTTC	CATSRGWGDDLEQYF
TRBV27	NA	13	NA	TRBJ2-6	TGTGCCAGCAGTTTTGGGGGGTTTGGCGTCCTGACTTTC	CASSFGGFGVLTF
TRBV6-5	NA	14	NA	TRBJ2-2	TGTGCCAGCAGTTACCTTCCATTGACCGGGGAGCTGTTTTTT	CASSYLPLTGELFF
TRBV7-9	NA	13	NA	TRBJ2-7	TGTGCCAGCAGCTTAGTACAGGACTACGAGCAGTACTTC	CASSLVQDYEQYF
TRBV5-4	TRBD1	13	NA	TRBJ2-7	TGTGCCAGCAGCTGGACAGGGGGCTACGAGCAGTACTTC	CASSWTGGYEQYF
TRBV3-1	TRBD2	14	once	TRBJ2-7	TGTGCCAGCTCCCCGACGGGGGGGGCCTACGAGCAGTACTTC	CASSPTGGAYEQYF
TRBV12-3/TRBV12-4	NA	13	NA	TRBJ2-1	TGTGCCAGCAGTTTGGTAGGTACAAATGAGCAGTTCTTC	CASSLVGTNEQFF
TRBV5-1	NA	12	NA	TRBJ2-2	TGCGCCAGCAGCTTAGGGGCCCAGGAGCTGTTTTTT	CASSLGAQELFF
TRBV4-1	TRBD1	16	NA	TRBJ1-6	TGCGCCAGCAGCCAACTAACAGGGGCGGATAATTCACCCCTCCACTTT	CASSQLTGADNSPLHF
TRBV10-3	TRBD2	17	NA	TRBJ2-3	TGTGCCATCAACGGAGTGGCTAGCGGGGGGGACACAGATACGCAGTATTTT	CAINGVASGGDTDTQYF
TRBV19	NA	13	NA	TRBJ2-5	TGTGCCAGTAGTATGTCACGCGGAGAGACCCAGTACTTC	CASSMSRGETQYF
TRBV5-1	NA	14	NA	TRBJ1-1	TGCGCCAGCAGCGCGACGGGGGCAGCCACTGAAGCTTTCTTT	CASSATGAATEAFF
TRBV5-1	TRBD1	14	NA	TRBJ2-1	TGCGCCAGCAGCTTCTACAGGGGGTACAATGAGCAGTTCTTC	CASSFYRGYNEQFF
TRBV19	NA	13	NA	TRBJ1-2	TGTGCCAGTAGTATGAGCACAGGCTATGGCTACACCTTC	CASSMSTGYGYTF
TRBV7-9	NA	14	NA	TRBJ1-1	TGTGCCAGCAGCTCCCGGGATTTGAACACTGAAGCTTTCTTT	CASSSRDLNTEAFF
TRBV14	NA	12	NA	TRBJ1-3	TGTGCCAGCAGCCCCCTCGGAAACACCATATATTTT	CASSPLGNTIYF
TRBV3-1	TRBD1	12	NA	TRBJ1-1	TGTGCCAGCAGCCAGGGACAGGGGGCCAACTTCTTT	CASSQGQGANFF
TRBV23-1	NA	14	NA	TRBJ2-5	TGCGCCAGCAGCCCACGGCGGCTCCCAGAGACCCAGTACTTC	CASSPRRLPETQYF
TRBV29-1	NA	13	NA	TRBJ2-7	TGCAGCGTCCCCGGGAGCGGTGGCTACGAGCAGTACTTC	CSVPGSGGYEQYF
TRBV24-1	TRBD1	18	NA	TRBJ2-2	TGTGCCACCAGTGACTTCGGCCGGACAGGGGGGAACACCGGGGAGCTGTTTTTT	CATSDFGRTGGNTGELFF
TRBV5-1	NA	12	NA	TRBJ1-1	TGCGCCAGCAGCGGGGTCTACACTGAAGCTTTCTTT	CASSGVYTEAFF
TRBV24-1	TRBD2	17	NA	TRBJ2-3	TGTGCCACCAGTGATTCCTCGACTAGCGGAGACACAGATACGCAGTATTTT	CATSDSSTSGDTDTQYF
TRBV7-9	NA	14	NA	TRBJ1-5	TGTGCCAGCAGCTCCCGGGTTACAAATCAGCCCCAGCATTTT	CASSSRVTNQPQHF
TRBV27	NA	13	NA	TRBJ1-5	TGTGCCAGCAGTTTTGTAGTGGGTCAGCCCCAGCATTTT	CASSFVVGQPQHF
TRBV13	TRBD1	14	NA	TRBJ2-5	TGTGCCAGCAGCTCCGGACAGGGGCAAGAGACCCAGTACTTC	CASSSGQGQETQYF
TRBV13	TRBD2	15	NA	TRBJ2-5	TGTGCCAGCAGCTTAGGCGGGGGGGCATCCGAGACCCAGTACTTC	CASSLGGGASETQYF
TRBV6-5	NA	13	NA	TRBJ2-1	TGTGCCAGCAGCTGGACCGCGGGGAATGAGCAGTTCTTC	CASSWTAGNEQFF
TRBV24-1	NA	16	NA	TRBJ2-3	TGTGCCACCAGTGACATACAGGGAACTAGCACAGATACGCAGTATTTT	CATSDIQGTSTDTQYF
TRBV9	NA	13	NA	TRBJ2-1	TGTGCCAGCAGCGTTCCTCCCCACAATGAGCAGTTCTTC	CASSVPPHNEQFF
TRBV7-2	NA	14	NA	TRBJ2-7	TGTGCCAGCAGCTTAGGGCAGCTCGTCTACGAGCAGTACTTC	CASSLGQLVYEQYF
TRBV27	NA	14	NA	TRBJ2-1	TGTGCCAGCAGTTTATTGACACTTTACAATGAGCAGTTCTTC	CASSLLTLYNEQFF
TRBV19	TRBD1	14	NA	TRBJ1-1	TGTGCCAGTAGTATAGGAGGGGGCTGGACTGAAGCTTTCTTT	CASSIGGGWTEAFF
TRBV19	NA	11	NA	TRBJ1-1	TGTGCCAGTAGTACGAACACTGAAGCTTTCTTT	CASSTNTEAFF
TRBV11-2	TRBD1	13	NA	TRBJ1-2	TGTGCCAGCAGCTTAGACAGGGGGCATGGCTACACCTTC	CASSLDRGHGYTF
TRBV4-1	NA	13	NA	TRBJ1-1	TGCGCCAGCAGCCAAAGTTTGCTTCTTGTAGCTTTCTTT	CASSQSLLLVAFF
TRBV11-2	NA	14	NA	TRBJ1-3	TGTGCCAGCAGTCTCACACTCTCTGGAAACACCATATATTTT	CASSLTLSGNTIYF
TRBV6-5	NA	14	NA	TRBJ2-3	TGTGCCAGCAGTTACGCGGGCAGCGGCCGGGGGCAGTATTTT	CASSYAGSGRGQYF
TRBV15	NA	16	NA	TRBJ2-2	TGTGCCACCAGCAGTCGACTAGTAGTGAACACCGGGGAGCTGTTTTTT	CATSSRLVVNTGELFF
TRBV9	NA	13	NA	TRBJ1-1	TGTGCCAGCACAAAGGATGGGTACACTGAAGCTTTCTTT	CASTKDGYTEAFF
TRBV19	NA	11	NA	TRBJ2-3	TGTGCCAGTAGCGTTACAGATACGCAGTATTTT	CASSVTDTQYF
TRBV7-6	NA	15	NA	TRBJ2-2	TGTGCCAGCAGCTTAGCCAGGGCAATAACCGGGGAGCTGTTTTTT	CASSLARAITGELFF
TRBV12-3/TRBV12-4	NA	15	NA	TRBJ2-4	TGTGCCAGCAGCCGGGCGGAGGAGGCCAAAAACATTCAGTACTTC	CASSRAEEAKNIQYF
TRBV7-9	TRBD1	13	NA	TRBJ1-2	TGTGCCAGCAGCCCCGGGACAGAGTATGGCTACACCTTC	CASSPGTEYGYTF
TRBV7-2	TRBD1	17	NA	TRBJ2-1	TGTGCCAGCAGCTTCCCCCGGGACAGGGTTCGGGACAATGAGCAGTTCTTC	CASSFPRDRVRDNEQFF
TRBV5-1	NA	15	NA	TRBJ2-3	TGCGCCAGCAGCCTTGGAGAGGTTCTTACAGATACGCAGTATTTT	CASSLGEVLTDTQYF
TRBV27	NA	15	NA	TRBJ1-5	TGTGCCAGCAGCCTAGGATTTCGGAGCGATCAGCCCCAGCATTTT	CASSLGFRSDQPQHF
TRBV4-1	TRBD1	15	NA	TRBJ1-5	TGCGCCAGCAGCCACTGGACAGGGAGCAATCAGCCCCAGCATTTT	CASSHWTGSNQPQHF
TRBV15	TRBD1	12	NA	TRBJ1-1	TGTGCCACCCAGGGGGCTAGTAGTGAAGCTTTCTTT	CATQGASSEAFF